Each of the 8 T cell receptor beta chains below was sequenced from the same sample in a study of metastatic and nonmetastatic thyroid tumors. Every patient was untreated before thyroid surgery. TCRdb re-called clones from the PCR reads using MiXCR. In the table there are around 4,100 clones, around 30% of which are singletons. The sequencing input was adjacent normal tissue. The receptor source for this set is a female donor with papillary thyroid cancer or a benign thyroid nodule (not recorded which). Some clones in this sample may be carry-over from other donors' samples.

This clone was counted only a few times. The chain carries TRBV6-1 and TRBJ1-1; no reliable D call. Germline CDR1 reads MNHNS; CDR2 reads SASEGT. Trimming stripped 1 base from V and 0 bases from J, with 12 bases between. The length of the CDR3 is 16 residues. This CDR3 reads CASSEVRWRLNTEAFF. The CDR3 DNA follows: TGTGCCAGCAGTGAAGTACGGTGGCGCCTGAACACTGAAGCTTTCTTT.

The chain links TRBV2 to TRBJ1-2; D remains unclear. The V gene's germline CDR1 is SNHLY and CDR2 FYNNEI. This CDR3 spans 15 amino acids. The V and J ends lost 4 bases and 4 bases respectively, with 16 bases between them. In nucleotides, the CDR3 is TGTGCCAGCAGTGTCTCAGACACTAGAGTCTATGGCTACACCTTC. Translated: CASSVSDTRVYGYTF.

This chain uses TRBV6-5 with TRBJ2-3; D not resolved. Germline CDR1 and CDR2: MNHEY and SVGAGI. The V end lost 2 bases, the J end lost 1 base, and 10 bases lay between the germline ends. The CDR3 has 15 amino acids. CDR3 sequence (DNA): TGTGCCAGCAGTTACGCCCGACTGGGCACAGATACGCAGTATTTT. It codes for CASSYARLGTDTQYF.

A few counts support this clone. The gene calls are TRBV6-8 and TRBJ2-7, with 7 nucleotides matching TRBD1. Germline V gene lookup returns CDR1 MNHGY and CDR2 SAAAGT. V shed 8 bases, J shed 3 bases, and the junction held 10 bases outside the gene matches. CDR3 length equals 14 residues. CDR3 nucleotide sequence: TGTGCCAGCGGCTCCCCACAGGGGATCTACGAGCAGTACTTC. Translating it yields CASGSPQGIYEQYF.

This clone was recorded once. The chain links TRBV6-4 to TRBJ2-2; 9 bases agree with TRBD2. The germline V gene encodes CDR1 MRHNA and CDR2 SNTAGT. Losses at the gene ends were 6 bases for V and 0 bases for J; bases not matched to a gene: 14. This CDR3 has 19 residues. CDR3 in amino acids: CASRHLGQIAGANTGELFF. In nucleotides, the CDR3 is TGTGCCAGCAGGCATTTGGGACAGATAGCGGGAGCGAACACCGGGGAGCTGTTTTTT.

V gene TRBV9 combines with J gene TRBJ1-2; D possibly corresponds to TRBD1 (6 bases). The CDR3 covers 18 residues. V lost 0 bases, J lost 3 bases, and 21 bases lay in between. CDR1 is SGDLS, CDR2 YYNGEE, per germline. This CDR3 reads CASSVAPLLPGDDYGYTF. Written as DNA, the CDR3 is TGTGCCAGCAGCGTAGCCCCTCTTTTGCCAGGGGATGACTATGGCTACACCTTC.

The chain combines TRBV18 with TRBJ2-5; unclear D gene. Germline CDR1 reads KGHSH; CDR2 reads LQKENI. The V and J ends lost 0 bases and 5 bases respectively, with 7 bases between them. The CDR3 length is 13 residues. The CDR3 here is CASSPPGSETQYF. As DNA, the CDR3 is TGTGCCAGCTCACCACCCGGGTCCGAGACCCAGTACTTC.

This clone was counted between two and nine times. V gene TRBV27 combines with J gene TRBJ2-1; 11 nucleotides match TRBD2. Trimming cost V 5 bases and J 6 bases; bases outside gene matches: 9. The CDR3 consists of 16 residues. CDR1 and CDR2 (germline): MNHEY, SMNVEV (reference sequence). Here the CDR3 DNA reads TGTGCCAGCAGTACCCAAACCGGGACTAGCGGCAATGAGCAGTTCTTC. Translated: CASSTQTGTSGNEQFF.